The 20 T cell receptor beta chains given below trace back to one sample, sequenced in a study of blood T cell repertoires in COVID-19 (dated by TCRdb to 2018 to 2021). To prepare the library, the immunoSEQ multiplex PCR assay was applied. Imported from immuneACCESS, the table was reduced by TCRdb to in-frame sequences with V and J called. These copies leave out some clones; in studies compared against another copy, an unresolved V gene accounts for under half, and the cause of the remainder is not known. Present in this sample are roughly 270,000 clones, around 85% of which were seen just once. The ten largest clones capture 2% to 3% of the sample. Sequenced material: PBMCs or T cells enriched from blood (not recorded which). Every receptor here comes from a woman aged 50 to 60 who had recovered from COVID-19.

This clone was seen only a few times. Distinct nucleotide sequences in the sample also encode this CDR3. V gene TRBV27 combines with J gene TRBJ2-7; a weak D match, TRBD1 (5 bases). This CDR3 is built from 14 residues. CDR1 and CDR2 (germline): MNHEY, SMNVEV (reference sequence). The V end was cut by 3 bases, the J end by 7 bases, with 16 bases between. For the CDR3, the DNA is TGTGCCAGCAGTTTCGGCACAAGGGGCCTAGAGCAGTACTTC. Translating it yields CASSFGTRGLEQYF.

The chain has TRBV5-1 and TRBJ2-7, with TRBD1 matching over 11 bases. Germline CDR1 is SGHRS and CDR2 is YFSETQ. The length of the CDR3 is 16 residues. J lost 6 bases, V lost 0 bases, and 8 bases had no gene match. The CDR3 region has the DNA TGCGCCAGCAGCTTGGCCACCGGGACAGGGGGGTCCGAGCAGTACTTC. It translates to CASSLATGTGGSEQYF.

The chain recombines TRBV12-3 or TRBV12-4 with TRBJ1-5; 7 bases align to TRBD1. Trimming at V came to 6 bases and at J to 3 bases, leaving 2 bases not matched to a gene. The CDR3 has 13 amino acids. CDR3: CASRGTANQPQHF. The CDR3, as DNA: TGTGCCAGCAGGGGGACAGCCAATCAGCCCCAGCATTTT.

The V call is TRBV11-2, the J call TRBJ2-7; D may be TRBD2 (6 bases). Per germline, CDR1 SGHAT and CDR2 FQNNGV. The V end was cut by 8 bases, the J end by 7 bases, with 18 bases between. The CDR3 sequence is 13 residues long. The CDR3 nucleotides read TGTGCCAGCGGCGGGATATTAACGGGTGAGCAGTACTTC. This encodes CASGGILTGEQYF.

The chain recombines TRBV24-1 with TRBJ1-1; TRBD1 aligns across 11 bases. The CDR3 spans 16 residues. Trimming took 8 bases from V and 1 from J; bases not matched to a gene: 8. Germline CDR1 KGHDR, CDR2 SFDVKD. CDR3 protein: CATTGQGAGGNTEAFF. In nucleotides, the CDR3 is TGTGCCACCACCGGACAGGGGGCGGGCGGGAACACTGAAGCTTTCTTT.

J is TRBJ2-7 and V is TRBV29-1, with a weak D call TRBD1 (6 bases). With 5 bases removed from V and 0 bases from J, the gap between germline ends came to 14 bases. The CDR3 length is 14 residues. Germline V gene lookup returns CDR1 SQVTM and CDR2 ANQGSEA. CDR3 sequence: CSVFTGTSSYEQYF. In nucleotides, the CDR3 is TGCAGCGTTTTTACCGGGACAAGCTCCTACGAGCAGTACTTC.

This clone was counted only a few times. The rearrangement joins TRBV9 to TRBJ2-1; TRBD2 matches 8 bases. CDR3 size: 16 residues. V was pared by 0 bases and J by 7 bases, with 9 bases of the junction left unmatched. Germline V gene lookup returns CDR1 SGDLS and CDR2 YYNGEE. The CDR3 loop reads CASSVGPGTRVNEQFF. The CDR3 DNA is TGTGCCAGCAGCGTAGGGCCCGGGACTAGGGTTAATGAGCAGTTCTTC.

V usage is TRBV9 and J usage is TRBJ2-3, with D tentatively TRBD2 (6 bases). Germline V gives CDR1 SGDLS, CDR2 YYNGEE. The CDR3 contains 15 residues. V gave up 7 bases and J gave up 7 bases, with 22 bases separating them. CDR3 nucleotide sequence: TGTGCCAGCGGTCTTGTGGGGGGTATGACGAATACGCAGTATTTT. Protein sequence: CASGLVGGMTNTQYF.

The table lists this clone with a count of one. V is TRBV29-1 and J is TRBJ2-2, with TRBD2 matching 8 bases. CDR3 size: 14 residues. CDR1 and CDR2 from the germline V gene are SQVTM and ANQGSEA. V trimming: 1 base; J trimming: 4 bases; junction bases outside the gene matches: 2. This CDR3 is CSVEAGGRTGELFF. The CDR3 coding sequence is TGCAGCGTTGAAGCGGGGGGGCGCACCGGGGAGCTGTTTTTT.

V and J are TRBV28 and TRBJ1-6; D unclear. Germline V gives CDR1 MDHEN, CDR2 SYDVKM. The CDR3 has 14 amino acids. V gave up 3 bases and J gave up 8 bases, with 11 bases separating them. CDR3 residues: CASSLEGSDSPLHF. DNA of the CDR3: TGTGCCAGCAGTTTGGAAGGGAGTGATTCACCCCTCCACTTT.

The chain recombines TRBV7-9 with TRBJ1-1, with a possible D match to TRBD1 (6 bases). V was cut by 2 bases and J by 3 bases, with 10 bases left in between. This CDR3 has 14 residues. Germline lookup yields CDR1 SEHNR and CDR2 FQNEAQ (reference sequence). CDR3 DNA sequence: TGTGCCAGCAGCTTAAAAGGGGGGGACACTGAAGCTTTCTTT. Translated: CASSLKGGDTEAFF.

This clone has just one count. The chain has TRBV13 and TRBJ1-6, with 9 bases fitting TRBD1. The CDR3 consists of 19 residues. V dropped 5 bases and J dropped 5; count of bases not matched to a gene: 16. CDR1 and CDR2 (germline): PRHDT, FYEKMQ (reference sequence). The chain's CDR3 is CASSRRWDREIGDNSPLHF. The CDR3 region has the DNA TGTGCCAGCAGCCGCAGGTGGGACAGGGAGATTGGAGATAATTCACCCCTCCACTTT. The full variable domain, its missing parts supplied by reference TRBV13 and TRBJ1-6, is AAGVIQSPRHLIKEKRETATLKCYPIPRHDTVYWYQQGPGQDPQFLISFYEKMQSDKGSIPDRFSAQQFSDYHSELNMSSLELGDSALYFCASSRRWDREIGDNSPLHFGNGTRLTVT.

This sequence joins TRBV14 and TRBJ2-1; D is possibly TRBD2 (5 bases). V lost 4 bases and J lost 5, with 12 bases in between. Germline CDR1 is SGHDN and CDR2 is FVKESK. The CDR3 contains 14 residues. The CDR3 loop reads CASSPRDTDNEQFF. The CDR3 DNA sequence: TGTGCCAGCAGCCCCCGGGATACCGACAATGAGCAGTTCTTC.

V and J are TRBV6-5 and TRBJ1-1; possible D gene TRBD1, 6 bases. The CDR3 is 14 residues long. The germline V gene has CDR1 MNHEY and CDR2 SVGAGI. V gave up 7 bases and J gave up 5 bases, with 17 bases separating them. CDR3 DNA: TGTGCCAGCACCGGGGGGCATATGGGGACTGAAGCTTTCTTT. Protein: CASTGGHMGTEAFF.

The rearrangement links TRBV29-1 to TRBJ2-7, with TRBD1 matching over 7 bases. The CDR3 extends over 16 amino acids. The germline V gene encodes CDR1 SQVTM and CDR2 ANQGSEA. V lost 2 bases, J lost 0 bases, and 10 bases stayed unmatched. CDR3 in DNA: TGCAGCGTTGAATGGGGACAGATCCTTAGCTCCTACGAGCAGTACTTC. It specifies CSVEWGQILSSYEQYF.

The rearrangement links TRBV25-1 to TRBJ1-1, with D maybe TRBD1 (5 bases). Germline-derived CDR1 and CDR2 are MGHDK and SYGVNS. CDR3 length: 15 residues. V was cut by 7 bases and J by 5 bases, with 20 bases left in between. The CDR3 reads CASKSGGMRDTEAFF. For the CDR3, the DNA is TGTGCCAGCAAGTCCGGGGGGATGAGGGATACTGAAGCTTTCTTT.

The J gene is TRBJ2-7, the V gene TRBV11-3; 9 bases agree with TRBD1. CDR1 and CDR2 (germline): SGHNT, YENEEA. The V and J ends lost 5 bases and 3 bases, in that order; junction bases with no gene match: 5. The CDR3 extends over 14 amino acids. CDR3 coding DNA: TGTGCCAGCAGCGAAACAGGGGGCGGCTACGAGCAGTACTTC. Residues: CASSETGGGYEQYF.

This clone was observed once. The rearrangement links TRBV30 to TRBJ1-5; 7 positions match TRBD1. V dropped 5 bases and J dropped 3; count of bases not matched to a gene: 4. Germline V gives CDR1 GTSNPN, CDR2 SVGIG (reference sequence). The CDR3 sequence is 13 residues long. This chain's CDR3 is CAWGTALNQPQHF. The DNA of the CDR3 is TGTGCCTGGGGGACAGCTCTCAATCAGCCCCAGCATTTT. The variable domain in full, with the rest retrieved from reference TRBV30 and TRBJ1-5, is SQTIHQWPATLVQPVGSPLSLECTVEGTSNPNLYWYRQAAGRGLQLLFYSVGIGQISSEVPQNLSASRPQDRQFILSSKKLLLSDSGFYLCAWGTALNQPQHFGDGTRLSIL.

The J gene is TRBJ1-4, the V gene TRBV5-1; possible D gene TRBD1, 5 bases. Per the germline V gene, CDR1 is SGHRS and CDR2 is YFSETQ. V lost 3 bases and J 8 bases, leaving 14 bases between the germline ends. The CDR3 totals 14 residues. CDR3 sequence reads: CASSSGTGREKLFF. The CDR3, as DNA: TGCGCCAGCAGCTCCGGGACCGGGAGGGAAAAACTGTTTTTT.

The chain couples TRBV11-3 to TRBJ1-4, with 9 bases lining up with TRBD1. This CDR3 is 18 amino acids long. Germline CDR1 SGHNT, CDR2 YENEEA. V lost 5 bases and J lost 4; bases outside the gene matches: 14. The CDR3 here is CASSPRTGRGQGNEKLFF. For the CDR3, the DNA is TGTGCCAGCAGCCCGAGGACAGGTCGGGGACAGGGTAATGAAAAACTGTTTTTT.